This T cell receptor (beta chain) was documented in a study of blood T cells in healthy people across ages. Findings of the study overall: It was the long-lived donors that had more naive CD4+ cells and higher diversity than aged donors.

Combining a sample-barcoded 5' primer with a J-beta primer mix, a second PCR ran for 7 to 11 cycles. A single record per CDR3 protein comes from TCRdb applying MiXCR to the 5' RACE reads. The sample lists some 1,000,000 distinct CDR3 sequences; roughly a quarter were seen once. About this clonotype itself: Its cognate antigen is unknown. An end of the junction does not agree with germline; a read error may underlie this.

Each of the donors had ten milliliters of peripheral blood drawn into EDTA-treated Vacutainer tubes. This sample also appeared in a second study, on T cells of mothers and their children.

The TCR sequence derives from a girl aged 2-15 years in good health. The sample was blood.

The CDR3 coding sequence is TGTGCCAGCAACTTAAGTGGGGAGGGCTACACCTTC. It yields the protein CASNLSGEGYTF. The chain recombines TRBV7-9 with TRBJ1-2; no definite D call. The CDR3 sequence is 12 residues long. Germline V gene lookup returns CDR1 SEHNR and CDR2 FQNEAQ (reference sequence).